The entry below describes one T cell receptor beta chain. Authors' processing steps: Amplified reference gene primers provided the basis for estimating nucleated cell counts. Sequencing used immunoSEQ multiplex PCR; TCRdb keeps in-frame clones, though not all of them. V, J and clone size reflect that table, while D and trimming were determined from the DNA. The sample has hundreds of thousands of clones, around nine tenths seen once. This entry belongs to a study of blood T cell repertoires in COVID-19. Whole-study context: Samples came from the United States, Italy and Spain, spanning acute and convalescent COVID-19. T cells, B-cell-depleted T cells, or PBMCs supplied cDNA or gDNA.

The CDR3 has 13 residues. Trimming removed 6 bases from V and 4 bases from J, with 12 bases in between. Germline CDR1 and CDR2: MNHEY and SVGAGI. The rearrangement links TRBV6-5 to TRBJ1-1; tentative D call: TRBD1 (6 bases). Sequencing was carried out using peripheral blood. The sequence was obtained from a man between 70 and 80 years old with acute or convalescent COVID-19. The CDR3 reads CASRCQGCTEAFF. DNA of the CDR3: TGTGCCAGCAGATGCCAGGGGTGCACTGAAGCTTTCTTT.